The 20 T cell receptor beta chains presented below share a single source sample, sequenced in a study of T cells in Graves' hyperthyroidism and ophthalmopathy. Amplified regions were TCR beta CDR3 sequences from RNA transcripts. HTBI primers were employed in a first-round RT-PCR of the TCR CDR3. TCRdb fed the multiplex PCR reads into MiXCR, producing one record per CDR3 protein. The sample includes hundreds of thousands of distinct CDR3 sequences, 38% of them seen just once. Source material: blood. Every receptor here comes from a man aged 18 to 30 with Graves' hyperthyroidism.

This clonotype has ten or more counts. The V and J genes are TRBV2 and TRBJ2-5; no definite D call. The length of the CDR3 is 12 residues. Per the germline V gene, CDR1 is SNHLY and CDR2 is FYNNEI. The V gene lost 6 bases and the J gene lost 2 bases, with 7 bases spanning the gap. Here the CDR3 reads CASRELQETQYF. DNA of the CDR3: TGTGCCAGCAGAGAACTGCAAGAGACCCAGTACTTC.

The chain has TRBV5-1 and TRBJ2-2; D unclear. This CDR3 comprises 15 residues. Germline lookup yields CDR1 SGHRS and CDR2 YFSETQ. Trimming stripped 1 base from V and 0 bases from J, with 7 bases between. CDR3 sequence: CASSLTVSNTGELFF. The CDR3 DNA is TGCGCCAGCAGCTTGACAGTCTCGAACACCGGGGAGCTGTTTTTT.

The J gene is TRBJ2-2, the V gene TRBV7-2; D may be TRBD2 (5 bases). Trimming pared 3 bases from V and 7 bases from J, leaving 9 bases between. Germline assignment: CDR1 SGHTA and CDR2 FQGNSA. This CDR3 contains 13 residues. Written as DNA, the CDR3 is TGTGCCAGCAGCTTCGGGGTAGTCGGGGAGCTGTTTTTT. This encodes CASSFGVVGELFF. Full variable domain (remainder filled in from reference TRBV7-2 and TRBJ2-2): GAGVSQSPSNKVTEKGKDVELRCDPISGHTALYWYRQSLGQGLEFLIYFQGNSAPDKSGLPSDRFSAERTGGSVSTLTIQRTQQEDSAVYLCASSFGVVGELFFGEGSRLTVL.

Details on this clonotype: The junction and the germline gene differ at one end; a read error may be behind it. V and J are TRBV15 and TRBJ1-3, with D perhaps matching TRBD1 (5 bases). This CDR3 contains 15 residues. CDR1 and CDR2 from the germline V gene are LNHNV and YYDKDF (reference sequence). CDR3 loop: CAASRGDAAGNTIYF. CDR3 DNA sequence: TGTGCCGCCAGCAGAGGGGACGCCGCTGGAAACACCATATATTTT.

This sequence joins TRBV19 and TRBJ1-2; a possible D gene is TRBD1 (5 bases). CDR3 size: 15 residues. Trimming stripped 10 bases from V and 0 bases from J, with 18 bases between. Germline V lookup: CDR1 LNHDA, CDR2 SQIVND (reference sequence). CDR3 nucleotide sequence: TGTGCCATCCAATGGAGGCAGGGAGCTAACTATGGCTACACCTTC. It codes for CAIQWRQGANYGYTF.

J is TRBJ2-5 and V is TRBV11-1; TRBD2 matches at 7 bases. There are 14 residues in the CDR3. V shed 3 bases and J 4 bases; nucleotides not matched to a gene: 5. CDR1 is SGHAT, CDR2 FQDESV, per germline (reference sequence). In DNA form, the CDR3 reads TGTGCCAGCAGCTTCGGGGCGGGAGTAGAGACCCAGTACTTC. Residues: CASSFGAGVETQYF.

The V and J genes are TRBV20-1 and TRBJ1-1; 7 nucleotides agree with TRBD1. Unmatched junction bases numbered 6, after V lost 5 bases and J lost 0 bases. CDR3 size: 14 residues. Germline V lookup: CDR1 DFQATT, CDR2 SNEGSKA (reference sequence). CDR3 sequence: CSAPLQGMNTEAFF. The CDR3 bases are TGCAGTGCTCCCCTACAGGGGATGAACACTGAAGCTTTCTTT.

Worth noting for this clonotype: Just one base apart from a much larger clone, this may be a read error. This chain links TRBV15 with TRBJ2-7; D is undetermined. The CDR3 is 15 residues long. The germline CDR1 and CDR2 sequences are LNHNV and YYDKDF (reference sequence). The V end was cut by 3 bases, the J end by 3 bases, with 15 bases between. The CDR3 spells CATSSDRSAGYEQYF. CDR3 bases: TGTGCCACCAGCAGCGATCGTTCCGCCGGCTACGAGCAGTACTTC.

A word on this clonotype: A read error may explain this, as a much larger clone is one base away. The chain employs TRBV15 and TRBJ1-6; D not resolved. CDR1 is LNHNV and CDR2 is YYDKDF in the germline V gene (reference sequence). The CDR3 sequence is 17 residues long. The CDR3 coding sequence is TGTGCCGCCAGCAGAGGGAGAGGGTTAGGGTTGAACTCACCCCTCCACTTT. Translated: CAASRGRGLGLNSPLHF.

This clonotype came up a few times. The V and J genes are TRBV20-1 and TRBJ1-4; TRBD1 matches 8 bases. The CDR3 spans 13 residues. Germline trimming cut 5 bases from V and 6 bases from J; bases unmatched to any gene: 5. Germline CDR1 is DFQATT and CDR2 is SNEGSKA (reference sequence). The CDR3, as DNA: TGCAGTGCTGCCAAACAGGGGGATGAAAAACTGTTTTTT. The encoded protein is CSAAKQGDEKLFF.

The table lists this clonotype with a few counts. Here the CDR3 reads CASSDTGISYEQYF. The CDR3 DNA is TGTGCCAGCAGCGATACAGGGATCTCCTACGAGCAGTACTTC. The J gene is TRBJ2-7, the V gene TRBV9; possible D gene TRBD1, 6 bases. V dropped 3 bases and J dropped 0 bases, with 10 bases sitting between them. This CDR3 spans 14 amino acids. Germline V gives CDR1 SGDLS, CDR2 YYNGEE.

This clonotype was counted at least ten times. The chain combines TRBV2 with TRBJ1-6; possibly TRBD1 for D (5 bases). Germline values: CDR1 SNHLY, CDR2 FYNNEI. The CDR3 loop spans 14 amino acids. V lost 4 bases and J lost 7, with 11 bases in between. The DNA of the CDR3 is TGTGCCAGCAGTGGGGAGACAGAGAATTCACCCCTCCACTTT. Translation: CASSGETENSPLHF.

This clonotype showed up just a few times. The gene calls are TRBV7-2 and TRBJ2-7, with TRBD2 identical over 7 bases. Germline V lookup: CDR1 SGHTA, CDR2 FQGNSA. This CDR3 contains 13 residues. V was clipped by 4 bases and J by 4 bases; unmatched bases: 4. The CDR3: CASSSGTMYEQYF. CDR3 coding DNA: TGTGCCAGCAGCTCCGGGACTATGTACGAGCAGTACTTC.

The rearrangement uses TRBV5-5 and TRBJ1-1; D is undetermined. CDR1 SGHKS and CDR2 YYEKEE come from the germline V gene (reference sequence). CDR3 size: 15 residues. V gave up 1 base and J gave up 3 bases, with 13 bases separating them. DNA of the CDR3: TGTGCCAGCAGCTTGACTCTAGGCGGGTACACTGAAGCTTTCTTT. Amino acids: CASSLTLGGYTEAFF.

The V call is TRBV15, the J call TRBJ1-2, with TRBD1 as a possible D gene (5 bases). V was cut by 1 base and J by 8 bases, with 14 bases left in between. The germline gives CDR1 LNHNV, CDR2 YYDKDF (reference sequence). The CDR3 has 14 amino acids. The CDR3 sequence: CATSRVNGADGYTF. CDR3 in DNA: TGTGCCACCAGCAGAGTGAACGGGGCCGACGGCTACACCTTC.

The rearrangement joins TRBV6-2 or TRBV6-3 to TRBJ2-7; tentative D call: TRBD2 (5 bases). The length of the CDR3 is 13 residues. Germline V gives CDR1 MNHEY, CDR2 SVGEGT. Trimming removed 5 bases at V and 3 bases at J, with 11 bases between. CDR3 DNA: TGTGCCAGCAGTCACGGGGTTCACTACGAGCAGTACTTC. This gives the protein CASSHGVHYEQYF.

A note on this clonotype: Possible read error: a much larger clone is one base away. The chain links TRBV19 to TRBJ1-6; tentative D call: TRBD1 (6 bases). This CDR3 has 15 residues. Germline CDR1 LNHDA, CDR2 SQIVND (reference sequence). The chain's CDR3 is CASGIDPQGGSPLHF. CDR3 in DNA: TGTGCCAGTGGTATAGATCCACAGGGAGGTTCACCCCTCCACTTT.

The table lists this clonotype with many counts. The CDR3: CASSRQQETQYF. The CDR3, as DNA: TGTGCCAGCTCCCGGCAGCAAGAGACCCAGTACTTC. This chain uses TRBV7-9 with TRBJ2-5; D gene uncertain. V lost 8 bases and J 2 bases, leaving 9 bases between the germline ends. Germline assignment: CDR1 SEHNR and CDR2 FQNEAQ (reference sequence). The CDR3 runs 12 residues.

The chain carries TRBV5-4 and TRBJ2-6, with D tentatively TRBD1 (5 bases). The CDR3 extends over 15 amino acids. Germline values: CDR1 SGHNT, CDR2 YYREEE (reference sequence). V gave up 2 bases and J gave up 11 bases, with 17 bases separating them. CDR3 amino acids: CASSFRTGPPDVLTF. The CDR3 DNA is TGTGCCAGCAGCTTTCGAACAGGTCCCCCGGACGTCCTGACTTTC.

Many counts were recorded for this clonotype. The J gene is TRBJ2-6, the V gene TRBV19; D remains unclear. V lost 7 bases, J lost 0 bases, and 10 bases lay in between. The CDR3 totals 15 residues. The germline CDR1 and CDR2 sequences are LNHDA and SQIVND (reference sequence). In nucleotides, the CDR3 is TGTGCCAGTACCTCACAGATCTCTGGGGCCAACGTCCTGACTTTC. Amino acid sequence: CASTSQISGANVLTF.